This T cell receptor beta chain derives from a study of cytomegalovirus exposure and HLA in healthy donors. Study-wide points: Researchers had no immune exposure information except CMV serostatus available.

For this clone: Its antigen is as yet unknown.

With 60 Vbeta and 13 Jbeta primers, the PCR was carried out. Generated by immunoSEQ multiplex PCR, the TCRdb table keeps only in-frame clones and is missing some. The sample has approximately 130,000 clones; roughly 79% are singletons. Trimming removed 3 bases from V and 4 bases from J, with 7 bases in between. There are 12 residues in the CDR3. CDR1 and CDR2 from the germline V gene are ENHRY and SYGVKD. Sequenced: PBMCs. This clonotype was obtained from a woman in her forties in good health and CMV-seronegative. The J gene is TRBJ2-7, the V gene TRBV10-3; unclear D gene. In DNA form, the CDR3 reads TGTGCCATCAGTGAAAAAGCATACGAGCAGTACTTC. This sequence encodes CAISEKAYEQYF.